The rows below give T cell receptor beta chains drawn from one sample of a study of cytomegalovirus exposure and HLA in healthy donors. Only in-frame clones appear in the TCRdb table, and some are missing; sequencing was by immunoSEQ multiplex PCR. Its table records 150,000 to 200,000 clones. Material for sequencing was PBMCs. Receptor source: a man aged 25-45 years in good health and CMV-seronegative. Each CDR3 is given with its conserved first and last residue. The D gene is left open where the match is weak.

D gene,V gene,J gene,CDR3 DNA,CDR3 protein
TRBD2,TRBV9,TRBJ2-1,TGTGCCAGCAGCGCCTCTAGCGGGGCTAACGGTGAGCAGTTCTTC,CASSASSGANGEQFF
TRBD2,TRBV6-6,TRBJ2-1,TGTGCCAGCAGTTTTGGACTAGCGGGGCCTAGTGGTGAGCAGTTCTTC,CASSFGLAGPSGEQFF
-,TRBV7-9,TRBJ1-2,TGTGCCAGCAGCCGGGGGACGGTGGGGGGCTACACCTTC,CASSRGTVGGYTF
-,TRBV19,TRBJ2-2,TGTGCCAGTAGTCCATGGACACAAAACACCGGGGAGCTGTTTTTT,CASSPWTQNTGELFF
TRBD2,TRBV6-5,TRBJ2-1,TGTGCCAGCAGTTACTCGATTCTAGCGGGAAACAATGAGCAGTTCTTC,CASSYSILAGNNEQFF
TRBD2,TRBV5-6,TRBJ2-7,TGTGCCAGCGAAGTTACGGCGGGAGCCTTCTACGAGCAGTACTTC,CASEVTAGAFYEQYF
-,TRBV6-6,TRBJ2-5,TGTGCCAGCAGTTACCTTCGGAGAGAAGAGACCCAGTACTTC,CASSYLRREETQYF
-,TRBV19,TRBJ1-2,TGTGCCAGTAGGGACAGCCTCCTCTATGGCTACACCTTC,CASRDSLLYGYTF
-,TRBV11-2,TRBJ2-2,TGTGCCAGCAGCTTAATGGACTACCTTAACACCGGGGAGCTGTTTTTT,CASSLMDYLNTGELFF
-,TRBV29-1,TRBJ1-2,TGCAGCGCTAACCAGGTTTACTATGGCTACACCTTC,CSANQVYYGYTF
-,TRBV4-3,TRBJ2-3,TGCGCCAGCAGCCAAGAAGGGGGTGCAGATACGCAGTATTTT,CASSQEGGADTQYF
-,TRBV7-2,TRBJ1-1,TGTGCCAGCAGCCGGACAGCCATGAACACTGAAGCTTTCTTT,CASSRTAMNTEAFF
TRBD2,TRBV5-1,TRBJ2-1,TGCGCCAGCAGCACAGGACTAGCGGAGGGCGATGAGCAGTTCTTC,CASSTGLAEGDEQFF
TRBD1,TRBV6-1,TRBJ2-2,TGTGCCAGCAGTGCCCGATTGGGACAGCCGAACACCGGGGAGCTGTTTTTT,CASSARLGQPNTGELFF
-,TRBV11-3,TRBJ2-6,TGTGCCAGCAGCAAAGACAGCTCTGGGGCCAACGTCCTGACTTTC,CASSKDSSGANVLTF
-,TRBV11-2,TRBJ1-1,TGTGCCAGCAGCTTAACAGGAGCAGCTTTCTTT,CASSLTGAAFF
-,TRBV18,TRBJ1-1,TGTGCCAGCTCACGGGGGGGGCAGGTGAACACTGAAGCTTTCTTT,CASSRGGQVNTEAFF
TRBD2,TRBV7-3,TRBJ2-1,TGTGCCAGCAGCTCGGGAGGGACAAATGAGCAGTTCTTC,CASSSGGTNEQFF
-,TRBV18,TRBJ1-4,TGTGCCAGTTCACAGGCGGAAAATGAAAAACTGTTTTTT,CASSQAENEKLFF
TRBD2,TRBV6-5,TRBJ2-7,TGTGCCAGCAGTTATGGACTAGCGGGAAACTACGAGCAGTACTTC,CASSYGLAGNYEQYF
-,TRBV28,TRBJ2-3,TGTGCCAGCAGTTTGTCGGGGGGACAGCAGTATTTT,CASSLSGGQQYF
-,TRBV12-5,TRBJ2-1,TGTGCTAGTGGTAGGACAGCAAAGCGTAACAATGAGCAGTTCTTC,CASGRTAKRNNEQFF
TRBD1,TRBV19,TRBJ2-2,TGTGCCAGTAGTAGATGGACAGGGTTCACCGGGGAGCTGTTTTTT,CASSRWTGFTGELFF
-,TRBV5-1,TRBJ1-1,TGCGCCAGCAGCTTGAATCAGGGGTGGACTGAAGCTTTCTTT,CASSLNQGWTEAFF
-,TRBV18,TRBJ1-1,TGTGCCAGCTCACCAGTTGAGGTGACTGAAGCTTTCTTT,CASSPVEVTEAFF
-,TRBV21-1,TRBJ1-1,TGTGCCAGCAGCCATAGGGGAGGACTTTCAGCTTTCTTT,CASSHRGGLSAFF
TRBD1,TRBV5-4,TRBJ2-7,TGTGCCAGCAGCCCCCCGGACAGGGTTCACGAGCAGTACTTC,CASSPPDRVHEQYF
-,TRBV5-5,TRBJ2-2,TGTGCCAGCAGCCCTACGACCGGGGAGCTGTTTTTT,CASSPTTGELFF
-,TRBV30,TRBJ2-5,TGTGCCTGGAGCCCTGAGGAGACCCAGTACTTC,CAWSPEETQYF
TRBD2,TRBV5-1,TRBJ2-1,TGCGCCAGCAGCTTGGGTCAGGCGGGAGGGCCAGGTCCGGAGCAGTTCTTC,CASSLGQAGGPGPEQFF
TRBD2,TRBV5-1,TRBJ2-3,TGCGCCAGCAGCCGGGGGCTAGCGGGAGGTCCAGATACGCAGTATTTT,CASSRGLAGGPDTQYF
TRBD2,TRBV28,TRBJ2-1,TGTGCCAGCAGTACTAGCGGGAGGGCGAGGAATGAGCAGTTCTTC,CASSTSGRARNEQFF